This record covers a single T cell receptor beta chain. Its specificity is not known. This specimen belongs to a study of Tregs in tolerant kidney transplant recipients. General study results and limits: Antigen-driven expansion was suggested because donor-specific Tregs expanded more than all Tregs in tolerant patients. Changing PCR primers prevented nucleotide comparison between some patients' samples. Expanding Tregs on activated donor B cells appeared to best identify donor-specific TCRbeta clones.

The table came from immunoSEQ multiplex PCR; TCRdb's copy has only in-frame clones and leaves some out. The table includes about 83,000 clones, about 98% detected once. The CDR3 sequence is 16 residues long. The germline V gene has CDR1 GTSNPN and CDR2 SVGIG (reference sequence). V shed 2 bases, J shed 3 bases, and the junction held 11 bases outside the gene matches. Sequenced material: CD4+ T cells from blood, taken before the transplant. This rearrangement joins TRBV30 to TRBJ1-2; 8 positions match TRBD1. The TCR sequence derives from a human donor who received a combined kidney and bone marrow transplant. CDR3 sequence (DNA): TGTGCCTGGAGTCGGCACGGACAGGGATTCCACTATGGCTACACCTTC. It is translated as CAWSRHGQGFHYGYTF.